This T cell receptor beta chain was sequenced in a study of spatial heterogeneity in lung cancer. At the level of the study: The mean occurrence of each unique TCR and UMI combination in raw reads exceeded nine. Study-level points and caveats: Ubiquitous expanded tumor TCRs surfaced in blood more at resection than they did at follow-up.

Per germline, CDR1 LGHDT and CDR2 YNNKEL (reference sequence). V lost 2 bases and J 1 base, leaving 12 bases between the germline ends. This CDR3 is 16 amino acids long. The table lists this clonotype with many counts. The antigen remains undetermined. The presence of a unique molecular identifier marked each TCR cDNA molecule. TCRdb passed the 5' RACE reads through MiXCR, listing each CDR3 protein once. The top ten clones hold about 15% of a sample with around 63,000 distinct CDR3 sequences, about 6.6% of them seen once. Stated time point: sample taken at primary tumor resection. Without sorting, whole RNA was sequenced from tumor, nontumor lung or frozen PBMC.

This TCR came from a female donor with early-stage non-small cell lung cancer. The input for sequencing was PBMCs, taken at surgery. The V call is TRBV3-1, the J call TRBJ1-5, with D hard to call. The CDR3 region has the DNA TGTGCCAGCAGCCAATATCTCTCTGGGAGCAATCAGCCCCAGCATTTT. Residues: CASSQYLSGSNQPQHF.